These 30 T cell receptor beta chains share one sample of origin, sequenced in a study of shared clonotypes between healthy human individuals. Produced via immunoSEQ multiplex PCR; TCRdb's table is partial and in-frame only. The sample carries roughly 2,000,000 clones, about 93% recorded once. Positive CCR7 selection of CD45RO-negative cells yielded the naive CD8 cells, and terminally differentiated effector memory CD45RA+ cells were excluded. Sequencing used naive CD8+ T cells from PBMCs. The receptor source for this set is a man between 18 and 29 years old in good health. Some clones in this sample may be carry-over from other donors' samples.

The V call is TRBV2, the J call TRBJ2-1; no clear D. Germline V gene sequence: CDR1 SNHLY, CDR2 FYNNEI. This CDR3 region has 18 residues. Deletions cut 8 bases from V and 0 bases from J, with 23 bases between. The CDR3 sequence: CASGTRVLNSNSYNEQFF. DNA for the CDR3: TGTGCCAGCGGAACAAGGGTCCTTAACTCAAACTCCTACAATGAGCAGTTCTTC.

This chain joins TRBV29-1 and TRBJ1-3; D may be TRBD1 (5 bases). The CDR3 is 15 amino acids. Trimming cost V 7 bases and J 4 bases, with 20 bases left between them. CDR1 is SQVTM and CDR2 is ANQGSEA in the germline V gene. This CDR3 is CSARNPPGRGNTIYF. The DNA for the CDR3 is TGCAGCGCCCGAAACCCGCCAGGGCGCGGAAACACCATATATTTT.

The chain joins TRBV9 to TRBJ1-5; no clear D gene. This CDR3 contains 15 residues. Trimming took off 4 bases at V and 5 bases at J, with 16 bases between the two ends. CDR1 is SGDLS, CDR2 YYNGEE, per germline. CDR3 bases: TGTGCCAGCAGCCGGGGAAATTCGCAGTATCAGCCCCAGCATTTT. Translated: CASSRGNSQYQPQHF.

V and J are TRBV7-9 and TRBJ2-5; 10 bases map to TRBD2. CDR3 length equals 19 residues. Germline-derived CDR1 and CDR2 are SEHNR and FQNEAQ (reference sequence). With V trimmed by 1 base and J by 0 bases, 11 bases remained unmatched. The CDR3 DNA is TGTGCCAGCAGCTTAGTTCACCTAGCGGGAGTTTGGTACCAAGAGACCCAGTACTTC. Protein product: CASSLVHLAGVWYQETQYF.

The CDR3 coding sequence is TGTGCCACCAGCAGGTCCGGCGGAAGGATCGACTACGAGCAGTACTTC. Amino acid sequence: CATSRSGGRIDYEQYF. V gene TRBV15 combines with J gene TRBJ2-7; D not resolved. The CDR3 spans 16 residues. The germline V gene has CDR1 LNHNV and CDR2 YYDKDF (reference sequence). V lost 3 bases and J 3 bases, leaving 18 bases between the germline ends.

The chain is built from TRBV21-1 and TRBJ2-1. TRBV21-1 is listed as a pseudogene. The CDR3 has 15 residues. The CDR3 here is CASSKDFAGHNEQFF. CDR3 in DNA: TGTGCCAGCAGCAAAGATTTCGCAGGACACAATGAGCAGTTCTTC.

The chain couples TRBV7-6 to TRBJ2-1, with D hard to call. Germline V CDR1 and CDR2: SGHVS, FNYEAQ. Trimming removed 1 base at V and 5 bases at J, with 12 bases between. The CDR3 covers 15 residues. CDR3 coding DNA: TGTGCCAGCAGCTTAGGTCGGGCAGCTCACAATGAGCAGTTCTTC. Protein product: CASSLGRAAHNEQFF.

This chain uses TRBV29-1 with TRBJ2-7, with D hard to call. This CDR3 is built from 12 residues. Germline CDR1 is SQVTM and CDR2 is ANQGSEA. Trimming took off 4 bases at V and 6 bases at J, with 13 bases between the two ends. The CDR3 coding sequence is TGCAGCGTTGTTGGGGTTAGATCCGAGCAGTACTTC. Residues: CSVVGVRSEQYF.

The CDR3 nucleotides are TGCAGTGCTAGCATCTCCTACGAGCAGTACTTC. Translation gives CSASISYEQYF. The V and J genes are TRBV20-1 and TRBJ2-5; no reliable D call. The J call may be wrong; the DNA end is better matched by TRBJ2-7. The CDR3 extends over 11 amino acids. The V gene's germline CDR1 is DFQATT and CDR2 SNEGSKA (reference sequence).

J is TRBJ2-7 and V is TRBV4-1; D ambiguous. The CDR3 length is 13 residues. CDR1 is MGHRA, CDR2 YSYEKL, per germline. Trimming pared 1 base from V and 3 bases from J, leaving 7 bases between. CDR3 in DNA: TGCGCCAGCAGCCAAGTCCACTACTACGAGCAGTACTTC. It encodes CASSQVHYYEQYF.

J is TRBJ2-2 and V is TRBV30; D is perhaps TRBD1 (6 bases). This CDR3 comprises 13 residues. V was shortened by 4 bases and J by 1 base, with 7 bases between the two germline ends. Germline CDR1 is GTSNPN and CDR2 is SVGIG (reference sequence). CDR3 amino acids: CAWTGQNTGELFF. Written as DNA, the CDR3 is TGTGCCTGGACGGGACAGAACACCGGGGAGCTGTTTTTT.

The chain uses TRBV7-8 and TRBJ1-2; possibly TRBD1 for D (5 bases). V lost 4 bases and J 4 bases, leaving 25 bases between the germline ends. The CDR3 has 18 amino acids. The germline gives CDR1 SGHVS, CDR2 FQNEAQ. This chain's CDR3 is CASSSTAGTPLGRYGYTF. The DNA for the CDR3 is TGTGCCAGCAGCTCTACGGCCGGGACGCCGTTAGGACGCTATGGCTACACCTTC.

The chain uses TRBV27 and TRBJ2-2; TRBD1 is a possible D gene (6 bases). V was shortened by 8 bases and J by 1 base, with 11 bases between the two germline ends. CDR3 length: 14 amino acids. Germline V CDR1 and CDR2: MNHEY, SMNVEV (reference sequence). CDR3 sequence reads: CASGIGGNTGELFF. CDR3 bases: TGTGCCAGCGGCATAGGGGGGAACACCGGGGAGCTGTTTTTT.

The rearrangement uses TRBV4-3 and TRBJ2-1, with D tentatively TRBD1 (5 bases). The CDR3 spans 11 residues. In germline, CDR1 is LGHNA, CDR2 YSLEER. The V end lost 4 bases, the J end lost 7 bases, and 5 bases lay between the germline ends. CDR3 bases: TGCGCCAGCAGCCCAGGGAATGAGCAGTTCTTC. It translates to CASSPGNEQFF.

CDR3 bases: TGTGCCAGCAGCCTGAATGGGTTCAATCAGCCCCAGCATTTT. Its protein is CASSLNGFNQPQHF. This chain connects TRBV27 to TRBJ1-5, with no clear D. Germline V gives CDR1 MNHEY, CDR2 SMNVEV (reference sequence). Trimming pared 6 bases from V and 3 bases from J, leaving 12 bases between. The CDR3 extends over 14 amino acids.

This chain joins TRBV5-6 and TRBJ2-1; either TRBD1 or TRBD2 may fit D (5 bases each). The CDR3 extends over 15 amino acids. V lost 0 bases to trimming and J lost 0 bases, with 7 bases between them. The V gene's germline CDR1 is SGHDT and CDR2 YYEEEE. The CDR3: CASSLEGSSYNEQFF. The CDR3 DNA sequence: TGTGCCAGCAGCTTGGAGGGGAGCTCCTACAATGAGCAGTTCTTC. Supplemented by reference TRBV5-6 and TRBJ2-1, the full variable domain reads DAGVTQSPTHLIKTRGQQVTLRCSPKSGHDTVSWYQQALGQGPQFIFQYYEEEERQRGNFPDRFSGHQFPNYSSELNVNALLLGDSALYLCASSLEGSSYNEQFFGPGTRLTVL.

This chain links TRBV18 with TRBJ2-1; D might be TRBD2 (5 bases). Germline V gene lookup returns CDR1 KGHSH and CDR2 LQKENI. V shed 3 bases and J shed 4 bases, with 13 bases lying between them. This CDR3 contains 15 residues. The chain's CDR3 is CASSPRGRGYNEQFF. The CDR3 coding sequence is TGTGCCAGCTCACCGAGAGGGCGAGGTTACAATGAGCAGTTCTTC.

V and J are TRBV6-5 and TRBJ2-3; 7 bases are shared with TRBD2. Germline V gene data show CDR1 as MNHEY and CDR2 as SVGAGI. V was pared by 6 bases and J by 1 base, with 7 bases of the junction left unmatched. The CDR3 has 15 amino acids. CDR3 nucleotide sequence: TGTGCCAGCAGGTGGGGGGGTCTTGGCACAGATACGCAGTATTTT. Translated: CASRWGGLGTDTQYF.

The chain recombines TRBV15 with TRBJ1-4; 9 nucleotides match TRBD1. V gave up 2 bases and J gave up 8 bases; unmatched junction bases: 12. Germline V gene data show CDR1 as LNHNV and CDR2 as YYDKDF (reference sequence). The CDR3 extends over 17 amino acids. CDR3 DNA: TGTGCCACCAGCAGACCCGACTTACAGGGGGCGGGCGAAAAACTGTTTTTT. Translated, it gives CATSRPDLQGAGEKLFF.

The CDR3 sequence is CASSGTGQVVPHEKLFF. CDR3 DNA sequence: TGTGCCAGCAGCGGCACGGGACAGGTGGTCCCCCATGAAAAACTGTTTTTT. The chain recombines TRBV7-8 with TRBJ1-4, with 8 bases lining up with TRBD1. V shed 5 bases, J shed 6 bases, and the junction held 14 bases outside the gene matches. There are 17 residues in the CDR3. Germline V lookup: CDR1 SGHVS, CDR2 FQNEAQ.

V usage is TRBV15 and J usage is TRBJ2-2; no definite D call. Trimming took off 0 bases at V and 1 base at J, with 6 bases between the two ends. The CDR3 has 15 residues. The germline V gene has CDR1 LNHNV and CDR2 YYDKDF (reference sequence). CDR3 sequence reads: CATSREGQNTGELFF. The CDR3 coding sequence is TGTGCCACCAGCAGAGAGGGCCAGAACACCGGGGAGCTGTTTTTT. The variable domain in full, completed from reference TRBV15 and TRBJ2-2, reads DAMVIQNPRYQVTQFGKPVTLSCSQTLNHNVMYWYQQKSSQAPKLLFHYYDKDFNNEADTPDNFQSRRPNTSFCFLDIRSPGLGDTAMYLCATSREGQNTGELFFGEGSRLTVL.

The chain links TRBV7-9 to TRBJ2-2; TRBD1 aligns across 9 bases. The CDR3 contains 14 residues. Trimming took 8 bases from V and 2 from J; bases not matched to a gene: 3. Germline CDR1 reads SEHNR; CDR2 reads FQNEAQ (reference sequence). CDR3 bases: TGTGCCAGCCGGGACAGGGTCAACACCGGGGAGCTGTTTTTT. Encoded protein: CASRDRVNTGELFF.

The chain is built from TRBV10-2 and TRBJ2-3, with a tentative D call TRBD2 (5 bases). CDR3 length: 15 amino acids. In germline, CDR1 is WSHSY, CDR2 SAAADI. V shed 4 bases and J shed 2 bases, with 13 bases lying between them. The CDR3 sequence: CASSASSFPTDTQYF. As DNA, the CDR3 is TGCGCCAGCAGTGCTTCTAGCTTCCCCACAGATACGCAGTATTTT.

The table lists this clone with a count of one. The chain combines TRBV28 with TRBJ1-2, with D unclear. V was pared by 3 bases and J by 3 bases, with 8 bases between. The length of the CDR3 is 13 residues. Germline loops: CDR1 MDHEN, CDR2 SYDVKM. In nucleotides, the CDR3 is TGTGCCAGCAGTTTTAGCTCATACTATGGCTACACCTTC. Translating it yields CASSFSSYYGYTF.

The rearrangement uses TRBV5-4 and TRBJ2-2; 10 positions agree with TRBD1. The CDR3 totals 16 residues. Germline trimming cut 4 bases from V and 4 bases from J; bases unmatched to any gene: 7. The germline CDR1 and CDR2 sequences are SGHNT and YYREEE (reference sequence). DNA for the CDR3: TGTGCCAGCAGCCAGGGACAGGGGATTGCCACCGGGGAGCTGTTTTTT. Its translation is CASSQGQGIATGELFF.

The chain recombines TRBV5-4 with TRBJ2-3, with 7 positions matching TRBD2. The CDR3 loop spans 12 amino acids. The V gene's germline CDR1 is SGHNT and CDR2 YYREEE (reference sequence). The J segment lost 6 bases and the V segment lost 7 bases, leaving 5 bases of the junction unmatched. The CDR3 DNA reads as TGTGCCAGCGCGGCGGGAGTGGATACGCAGTATTTT. This gives the protein CASAAGVDTQYF. Full variable domain (outside the CDR3, taken from reference TRBV5-4 and TRBJ2-3): ETGVTQSPTHLIKTRGQQVTLRCSSQSGHNTVSWYQQALGQGPQFIFQYYREEENGRGNFPPRFSGLQFPNYSSELNVNALELDDSALYLCASAAGVDTQYFGPGTRLTVL.

The chain recombines TRBV9 with TRBJ2-5; D ambiguous. The CDR3 has 12 residues. Germline V gene sequence: CDR1 SGDLS, CDR2 YYNGEE. V lost 1 base to trimming and J lost 5 bases, with 6 bases between them. CDR3 nucleotide sequence: TGTGCCAGCAGCGTAAGTCCGGAGACCCAGTACTTC. Amino acids: CASSVSPETQYF.

The CDR3, as DNA: TGCACCAGCAGCCAGGCTAACCTAGTAGTCTCCTACAATGAGCAGTTCTTC. Residues: CTSSQANLVVSYNEQFF. The chain recombines TRBV1 with TRBJ2-1; no check of the table's D call, TRBD2, against the DNA was made. TRBV1 is a pseudogene. CDR3 length: 17 amino acids.

This clone has only one observation. The chain recombines TRBV27 with TRBJ2-3, with a possible D match to TRBD2 (5 bases). CDR1 and CDR2 (germline): MNHEY, SMNVEV (reference sequence). This CDR3 is 16 amino acids long. Trimming took off 5 bases at V and 0 bases at J, with 15 bases between the two ends. The CDR3 coding sequence is TGTGCCAGCAGTCACTCGCCGCGGACTAGCACAGATACGCAGTATTTT. It yields the protein CASSHSPRTSTDTQYF.

The chain couples TRBV6-5 to TRBJ2-7; maybe TRBD2 (7 bases). Germline-derived CDR1 and CDR2 are MNHEY and SVGAGI. V was pared by 6 bases and J by 1 base, with 16 bases between. This CDR3 spans 15 amino acids. For the CDR3, the DNA is TGTGCCAGCAGCCTCCGGGGGGCGGTTTCCTACGAGCAGTACTTC. Its protein is CASSLRGAVSYEQYF.